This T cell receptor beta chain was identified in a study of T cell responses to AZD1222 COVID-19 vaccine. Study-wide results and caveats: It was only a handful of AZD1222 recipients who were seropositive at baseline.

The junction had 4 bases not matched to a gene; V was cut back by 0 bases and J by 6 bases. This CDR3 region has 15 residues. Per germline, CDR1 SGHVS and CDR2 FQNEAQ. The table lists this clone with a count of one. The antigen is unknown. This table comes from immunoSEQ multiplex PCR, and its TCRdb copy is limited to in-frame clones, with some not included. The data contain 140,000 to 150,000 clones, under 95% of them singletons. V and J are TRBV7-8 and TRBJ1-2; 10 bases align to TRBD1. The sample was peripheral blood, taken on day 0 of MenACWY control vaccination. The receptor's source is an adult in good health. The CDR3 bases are TGTGCCAGCAGCTTAGCGGGACAGGGGTATCATGGCTACACCTTC. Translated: CASSLAGQGYHGYTF. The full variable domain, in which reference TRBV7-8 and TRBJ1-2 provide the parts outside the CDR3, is GAGVSQSPRYKVAKRGQDVALRCDPISGHVSLFWYQQALGQGPEFLTYFQNEAQLDKSGLPSDRFFAERPEGSVSTLKIQRTQQEDSAVYLCASSLAGQGYHGYTFGSGTRLTVV.